The clone carrying this T cell receptor beta chain was observed once. Antigen specificity is unknown. The germline V gene encodes CDR1 SGDLS and CDR2 YYNGEE. CDR3 size: 16 residues. With 0 bases removed from V and 3 bases from J, the gap between germline ends came to 15 bases. This specimen belongs to a study of cytomegalovirus exposure and HLA in healthy donors. Regarding the study as a whole: V- and J-gene trimming in TCR beta was tied to a missense DCLRE1C variant by an analysis performed later. Per a prior analysis, the majority of TCR beta V segments were productive roughly 90% or roughly 30% of the time. Sequences of the TCR beta chain were said to predict the HLA-A and HLA-B alleles of most subjects accurately.

PCR was performed using 60 Vbeta and 13 Jbeta primers. Authors' analysis steps: Approximately 79 million unique TCR beta chains, roughly 11 million of them shared, were counted by a later analysis. The protocol was immunoSEQ multiplex PCR, while the TCRdb copy is restricted to in-frame clones and leaves out a portion. The DNA gave D and trimming, while V, J and clone size come from that table. The sample shows about 72,000 clones, 78% of them seen only once. The clonotype originates from a man aged 35-49 years in good health and CMV-seronegative. The specimen was PBMCs. The rearrangement links TRBV9 to TRBJ1-2; TRBD1 is a possible D gene (6 bases). The DNA for the CDR3 is TGTGCCAGCAGCGTAGACAGGGAGGGAACTTACTATGGCTACACCTTC. It is translated as CASSVDREGTYYGYTF.